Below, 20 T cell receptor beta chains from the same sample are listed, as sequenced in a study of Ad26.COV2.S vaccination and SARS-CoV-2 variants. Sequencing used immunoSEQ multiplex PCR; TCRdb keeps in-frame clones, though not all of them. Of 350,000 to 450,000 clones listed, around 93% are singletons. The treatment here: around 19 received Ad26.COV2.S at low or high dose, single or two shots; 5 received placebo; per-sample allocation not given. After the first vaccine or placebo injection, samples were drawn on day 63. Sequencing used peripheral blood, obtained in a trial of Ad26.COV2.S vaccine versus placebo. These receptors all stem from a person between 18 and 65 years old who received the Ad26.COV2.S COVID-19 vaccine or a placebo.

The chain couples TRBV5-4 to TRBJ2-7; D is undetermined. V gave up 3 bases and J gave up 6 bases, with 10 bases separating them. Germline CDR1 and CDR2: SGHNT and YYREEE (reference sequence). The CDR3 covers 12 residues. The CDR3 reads CASSSPNGEQYF. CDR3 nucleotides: TGTGCCAGCAGCTCCCCGAACGGCGAGCAGTACTTC. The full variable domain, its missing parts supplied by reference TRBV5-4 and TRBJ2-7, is ETGVTQSPTHLIKTRGQQVTLRCSSQSGHNTVSWYQQALGQGPQFIFQYYREEENGRGNFPPRFSGLQFPNYSSELNVNALELDDSALYLCASSSPNGEQYFGPGTRLTVT.

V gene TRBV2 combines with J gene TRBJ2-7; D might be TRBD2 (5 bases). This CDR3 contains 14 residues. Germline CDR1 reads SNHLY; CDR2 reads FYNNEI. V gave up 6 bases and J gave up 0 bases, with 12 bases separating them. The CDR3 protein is CASRRAPSSYEQYF. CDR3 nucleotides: TGTGCCAGCAGGAGGGCCCCGAGCTCCTACGAGCAGTACTTC.

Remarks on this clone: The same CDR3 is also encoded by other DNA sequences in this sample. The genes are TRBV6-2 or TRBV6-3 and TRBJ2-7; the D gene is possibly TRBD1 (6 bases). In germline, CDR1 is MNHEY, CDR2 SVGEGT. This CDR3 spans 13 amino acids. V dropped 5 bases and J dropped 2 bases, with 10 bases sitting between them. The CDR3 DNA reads TGTGCCAGCAGTCTCCAGGGGCCCTACGAGCAGTACTTC. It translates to CASSLQGPYEQYF.

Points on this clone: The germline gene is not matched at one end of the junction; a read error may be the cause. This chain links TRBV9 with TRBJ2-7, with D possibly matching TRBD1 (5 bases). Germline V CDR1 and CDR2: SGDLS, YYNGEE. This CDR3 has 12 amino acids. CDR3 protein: CASSVAPPHRIF. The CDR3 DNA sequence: TGTGCCAGCAGCGTAGCCCCCCCCCACAGGATCTTC. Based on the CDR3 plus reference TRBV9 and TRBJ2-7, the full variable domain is DSGVTQTPKHLITATGQRVTLRCSPRSGDLSVYWYQQSLDQGLQFLIQYYNGEERAKGNILERFSAQQFPDLHSELNLSSLELGDSALYFCASSVAPPHRIFGPGTRLTVT.

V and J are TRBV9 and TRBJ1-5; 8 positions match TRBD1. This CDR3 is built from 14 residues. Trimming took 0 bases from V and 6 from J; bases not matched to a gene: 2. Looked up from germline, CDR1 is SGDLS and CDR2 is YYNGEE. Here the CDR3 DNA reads TGTGCCAGCAGCGTAGCAGGGGGCGTTCAGCCCCAGCATTTT. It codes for CASSVAGGVQPQHF.

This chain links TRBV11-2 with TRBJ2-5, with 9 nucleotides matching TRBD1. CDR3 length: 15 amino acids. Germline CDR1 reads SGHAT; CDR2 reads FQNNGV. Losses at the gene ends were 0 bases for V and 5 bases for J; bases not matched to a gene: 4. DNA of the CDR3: TGTGCCAGCAGCTTAGATTTGGACAGGGGTGAGACCCAGTACTTC. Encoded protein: CASSLDLDRGETQYF.

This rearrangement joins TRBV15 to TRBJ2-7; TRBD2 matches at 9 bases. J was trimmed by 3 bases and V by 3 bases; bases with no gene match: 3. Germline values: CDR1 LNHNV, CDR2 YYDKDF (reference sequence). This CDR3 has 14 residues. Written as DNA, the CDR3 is TGTGCCACCAGCAGGGCTAGCGGGATCTACGAGCAGTACTTC. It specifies CATSRASGIYEQYF.

CDR3 protein: CASQGPYEQYF. In DNA, the CDR3 is TGTGCCAGTCAGGGGCCCTACGAGCAGTACTTC. The V gene is TRBV6-5, the J gene TRBJ2-7, with a weak D call TRBD1 (6 bases). CDR1 MNHEY and CDR2 SVGAGI come from the germline V gene. CDR3 length: 11 residues. Trimming stripped 9 bases from V and 2 bases from J, with 8 bases between.

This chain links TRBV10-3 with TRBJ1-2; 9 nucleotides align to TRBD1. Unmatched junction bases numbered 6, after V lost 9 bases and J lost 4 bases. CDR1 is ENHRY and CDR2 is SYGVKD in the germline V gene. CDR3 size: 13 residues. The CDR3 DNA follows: TGTGCCATTACAGGGGGCGCCGGCTATGGCTACACCTTC. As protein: CAITGGAGYGYTF.

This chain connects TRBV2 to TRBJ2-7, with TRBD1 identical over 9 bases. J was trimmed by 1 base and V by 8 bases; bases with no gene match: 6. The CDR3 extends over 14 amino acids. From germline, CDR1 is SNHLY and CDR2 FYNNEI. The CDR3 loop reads CASQGTGLSYEQYF. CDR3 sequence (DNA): TGTGCCAGCCAAGGGACAGGGTTATCCTACGAGCAGTACTTC.

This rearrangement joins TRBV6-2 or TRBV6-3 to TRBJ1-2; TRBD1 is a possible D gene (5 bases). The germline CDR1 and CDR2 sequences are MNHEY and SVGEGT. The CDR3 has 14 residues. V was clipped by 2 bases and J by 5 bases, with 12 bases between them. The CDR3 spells CASSYPGKGYGYTF. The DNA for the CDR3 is TGTGCCAGCAGTTACCCAGGGAAGGGGTATGGCTACACCTTC.

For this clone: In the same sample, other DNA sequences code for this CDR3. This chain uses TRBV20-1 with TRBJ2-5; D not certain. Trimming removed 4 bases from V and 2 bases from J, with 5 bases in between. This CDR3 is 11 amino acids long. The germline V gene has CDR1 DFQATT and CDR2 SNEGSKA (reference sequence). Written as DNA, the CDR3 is TGCAGTGCTACTGCGCAAGAGACCCAGTACTTC. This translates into CSATAQETQYF.

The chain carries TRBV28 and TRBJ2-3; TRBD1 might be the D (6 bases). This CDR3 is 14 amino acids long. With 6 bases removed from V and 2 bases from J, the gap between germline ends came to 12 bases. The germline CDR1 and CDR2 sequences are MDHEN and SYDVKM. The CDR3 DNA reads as TGTGCCAGCAGACCCAGGGGATACACAGATACGCAGTATTTT. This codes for CASRPRGYTDTQYF. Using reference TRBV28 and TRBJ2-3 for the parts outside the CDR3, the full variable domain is DVKVTQSSRYLVKRTGEKVFLECVQDMDHENMFWYRQDPGLGLRLIYFSYDVKMKEKGDIPEGYSVSREKKERFSLILESASTNQTSMYLCASRPRGYTDTQYFGPGTRLTVL.

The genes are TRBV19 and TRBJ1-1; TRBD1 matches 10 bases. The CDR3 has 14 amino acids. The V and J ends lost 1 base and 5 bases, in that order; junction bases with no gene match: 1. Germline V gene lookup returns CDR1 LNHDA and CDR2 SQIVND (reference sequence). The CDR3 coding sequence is TGTGCCAGTAGTATAGGGACAGGGGGTACTGAAGCTTTCTTT. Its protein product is CASSIGTGGTEAFF. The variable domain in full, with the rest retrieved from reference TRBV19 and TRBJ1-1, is DGGITQSPKYLFRKEGQNVTLSCEQNLNHDAMYWYRQDPGQGLRLIYYSQIVNDFQKGDIAEGYSVSREKKESFPLTVTSAQKNPTAFYLCASSIGTGGTEAFFGQGTRLTVV.

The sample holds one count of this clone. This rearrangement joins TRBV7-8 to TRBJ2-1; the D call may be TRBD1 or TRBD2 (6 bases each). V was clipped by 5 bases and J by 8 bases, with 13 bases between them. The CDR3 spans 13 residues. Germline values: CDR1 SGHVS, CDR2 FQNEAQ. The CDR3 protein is CASSTTGAHEQFF. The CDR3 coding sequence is TGTGCCAGCAGCACCACGGGGGCCCATGAGCAGTTCTTC.

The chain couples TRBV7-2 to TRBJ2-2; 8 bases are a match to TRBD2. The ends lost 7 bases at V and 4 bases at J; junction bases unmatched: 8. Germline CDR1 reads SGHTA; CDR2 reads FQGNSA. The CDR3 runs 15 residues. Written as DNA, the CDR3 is TGTGCCAGCATCTCGGGGGGGGCCGTCACCGGGGAGCTGTTTTTT. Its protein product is CASISGGAVTGELFF.

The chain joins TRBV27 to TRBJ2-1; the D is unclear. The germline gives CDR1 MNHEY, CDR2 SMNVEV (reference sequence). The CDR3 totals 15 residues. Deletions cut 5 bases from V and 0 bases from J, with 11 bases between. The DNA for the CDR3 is TGTGCCAGCAGTCCTCCCGGCGGCTCCTACAATGAGCAGTTCTTC. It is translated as CASSPPGGSYNEQFF.

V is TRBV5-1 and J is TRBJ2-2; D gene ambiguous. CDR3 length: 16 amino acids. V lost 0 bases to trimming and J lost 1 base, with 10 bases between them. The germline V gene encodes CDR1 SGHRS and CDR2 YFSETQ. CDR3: CASSLAASLNTGELFF. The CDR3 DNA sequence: TGCGCCAGCAGCTTGGCAGCGTCCTTGAACACCGGGGAGCTGTTTTTT.

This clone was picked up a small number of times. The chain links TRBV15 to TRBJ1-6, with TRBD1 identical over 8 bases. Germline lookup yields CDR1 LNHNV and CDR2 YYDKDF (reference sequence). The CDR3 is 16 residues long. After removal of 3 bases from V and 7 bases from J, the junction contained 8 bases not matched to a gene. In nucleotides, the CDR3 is TGTGCCACCAGCAGGTACCGGGACAGGCCGAATTCACCCCTCCACTTT. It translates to CATSRYRDRPNSPLHF.

CDR3 nucleotides: TGCAGCGTTGTGTACAGGGACGGCTACACCTTC. Translating gives CSVVYRDGYTF. The V gene is TRBV29-1, the J gene TRBJ1-2; weak D call: TRBD1 (6 bases). Germline-derived CDR1 and CDR2 are SQVTM and ANQGSEA. The CDR3 covers 11 residues. The germline V and J ends were trimmed by 4 bases and 8 bases, with 11 bases remaining between them.